This is a list of T cell receptor beta chains from one sample in a study of OX40 agonist ivuxolimab in advanced cancers. This table comes from immunoSEQ multiplex PCR, and its TCRdb copy is limited to in-frame clones, with some not included. Among around 79,000 clones listed, around nine tenths were seen once. The sequencing used CD4+ or CD8+ T cells sorted from blood, collected in a trial of the OX40 agonist ivuxolimab. The receptors derive from an adult with an advanced solid tumor such as melanoma, head and neck, liver or kidney cancer. CDR3s include the opening cysteine and the closing phenylalanine or tryptophan. Each record gives: V gene, clone size, J gene, D gene, CDR3 protein, CDR3 DNA. A D gene is named only where the DNA matches it firmly. Clone size appears in some rows only: once, few, many, or a class for an expanded clone.

V: TRBV6-6
size: .
J: TRBJ1-1
D: .
CDR3: CASSNRNTEAFF
DNA: TGTGCCAGCAGTAACAGGAACACTGAAGCTTTCTTT

V: TRBV15
size: .
J: TRBJ2-5
D: TRBD2
CDR3: CATSRDTTSGSVETQYF
DNA: TGTGCCACCAGCAGAGATACGACTAGCGGGAGTGTCGAGACCCAGTACTTC

V: TRBV28
size: .
J: TRBJ2-1
D: .
CDR3: CATGALVNEQFF
DNA: TGTGCCACGGGGGCTCTTGTTAATGAGCAGTTCTTC

V: TRBV28
size: once
J: TRBJ2-7
D: .
CDR3: CASSLNYPVYEQYF
DNA: TGTGCCAGCAGTTTGAACTACCCGGTCTACGAGCAGTACTTC

V: TRBV7-9
size: .
J: TRBJ2-1
D: .
CDR3: CASSPVVPEQFF
DNA: TGTGCCAGCAGCCCGGTGGTCCCTGAGCAGTTCTTC

V: TRBV28
size: .
J: TRBJ2-1
D: .
CDR3: CASRQGGNEQFF
DNA: TGTGCCAGCAGACAAGGGGGGAATGAGCAGTTCTTC

V: TRBV5-1
size: .
J: TRBJ2-5
D: TRBD2
CDR3: CASSLGLAGALETQYF
DNA: TGCGCCAGCAGCTTGGGCTTAGCGGGAGCTTTGGAGACCCAGTACTTC

V: TRBV6-1
size: .
J: TRBJ2-7
D: .
CDR3: CASSDWQVYYEQYF
DNA: TGTGCCAGCAGTGATTGGCAGGTATACTACGAGCAGTACTTC

V: TRBV28
size: .
J: TRBJ1-4
D: .
CDR3: CASSFPSAPATNEKLFF
DNA: TGTGCCAGCAGTTTCCCAAGTGCGCCTGCAACTAATGAAAAACTGTTTTTT

V: TRBV7-6
size: .
J: TRBJ2-7
D: .
CDR3: CASSRGIAYEQYF
DNA: TGTGCCAGCAGCCGCGGGATCGCCTACGAGCAGTACTTC

V: TRBV5-4
size: .
J: TRBJ2-7
D: .
CDR3: CASSLDGYEQYF
DNA: TGTGCCAGCAGCTTGGACGGCTACGAGCAGTACTTC

V: TRBV10-3
size: .
J: TRBJ2-7
D: .
CDR3: CAISESPDSTYEQYF
DNA: TGTGCCATCAGTGAGTCCCCCGACAGTACCTACGAGCAGTACTTC

V: TRBV9
size: .
J: TRBJ2-2
D: TRBD2
CDR3: CASSPGGLAGNTGELFF
DNA: TGTGCCAGCAGCCCCGGCGGGCTAGCGGGGAACACCGGGGAGCTGTTTTTT

V: TRBV19
size: few
J: TRBJ1-2
D: .
CDR3: CASRITGENGYTF
DNA: TGTGCCAGTAGAATAACGGGGGAGAATGGCTACACCTTC

V: TRBV5-8
size: .
J: TRBJ1-4
D: .
CDR3: CASSLGTGANEKLFF
DNA: TGTGCCAGCAGCTTGGGCACCGGTGCTAATGAAAAACTGTTTTTT

V: TRBV30
size: .
J: TRBJ2-3
D: .
CDR3: CAWSVGGGGDTQYF
DNA: TGTGCCTGGAGTGTCGGCGGTGGGGGGGATACGCAGTATTTT

V: TRBV5-1
size: .
J: TRBJ2-5
D: .
CDR3: CASSLGQGLETQYF
DNA: TGCGCCAGCAGCTTGGGACAGGGACTAGAGACCCAGTACTTC

V: TRBV6-1
size: .
J: TRBJ1-6
D: TRBD1
CDR3: CASSVDRVGPLHF
DNA: TGTGCCAGCAGTGTGGACAGGGTTGGACCCCTCCACTTT

V: TRBV6-1
size: .
J: TRBJ2-3
D: .
CDR3: CASSDSPGWGVSTDTQYF
DNA: TGTGCCAGCAGTGATTCCCCAGGGTGGGGGGTTAGCACAGATACGCAGTATTTT

V: TRBV30
size: .
J: TRBJ2-1
D: .
CDR3: CAWNSLYNEQFF
DNA: TGTGCCTGGAATTCACTCTACAATGAGCAGTTCTTC

V: TRBV29-1
size: .
J: TRBJ1-2
D: .
CDR3: CSVEGRRKSNYGYTF
DNA: TGCAGCGTTGAAGGGCGACGGAAGTCTAACTATGGCTACACCTTC

V: TRBV7-2
size: .
J: TRBJ2-3
D: TRBD2
CDR3: CASSLWGGSTDTQYF
DNA: TGTGCCAGCAGCTTATGGGGGGGGTCCACAGATACGCAGTATTTT

V: TRBV6-1
size: .
J: TRBJ2-2
D: .
CDR3: CASSWGTFNTGELFF
DNA: TGTGCCAGCAGTTGGGGGACATTTAACACCGGGGAGCTGTTTTTT

V: TRBV4-3
size: .
J: TRBJ2-7
D: TRBD2
CDR3: CASSQRLAGGTYEQYF
DNA: TGCGCCAGCAGCCAGAGACTAGCGGGAGGTACCTACGAGCAGTACTTC

V: TRBV9
size: .
J: TRBJ2-7
D: TRBD2
CDR3: CASSVASGSLYEQYF
DNA: TGTGCCAGCAGCGTAGCTAGCGGGAGCCTCTACGAGCAGTACTTC

V: TRBV5-4
size: .
J: TRBJ1-1
D: .
CDR3: CASSLEGLTEAFF
DNA: TGTGCCAGCAGCTTGGAAGGGTTGACTGAAGCTTTCTTT

V: TRBV28
size: .
J: TRBJ1-3
D: .
CDR3: CANSDGSGNTIYF
DNA: TGTGCCAACTCGGACGGCTCTGGAAACACCATATATTTT

V: TRBV19
size: .
J: TRBJ1-5
D: .
CDR3: CASSIDRGLDHQPQHF
DNA: TGTGCCAGTAGTATAGATCGGGGGCTAGACCATCAGCCCCAGCATTTT

V: TRBV27
size: few
J: TRBJ1-2
D: .
CDR3: CASSRTRVYGYTF
DNA: TGTGCCAGCAGTCGGACGCGGGTTTATGGCTACACCTTC

V: TRBV30
size: few
J: TRBJ2-7
D: TRBD1
CDR3: CAWRRTGGYEQYF
DNA: TGTGCCTGGAGAAGGACAGGGGGCTACGAGCAGTACTTC

V: TRBV27
size: .
J: TRBJ1-4
D: TRBD1
CDR3: CASTSTGLREKLFF
DNA: TGTGCCAGCACCTCGACAGGGCTCCGAGAAAAACTGTTTTTT

V: TRBV2
size: .
J: TRBJ2-7
D: TRBD1
CDR3: CASSLGTGGNYEQYF
DNA: TGTGCCAGCAGCCTGGGGACAGGGGGAAATTACGAGCAGTACTTC

V: TRBV7-9
size: few
J: TRBJ1-3
D: .
CDR3: CASSSRELGAGNTIYF
DNA: TGTGCCAGCAGTTCCCGTGAATTGGGGGCAGGAAACACCATATATTTT

V: TRBV5-4
size: .
J: TRBJ2-7
D: .
CDR3: CASSLRTGVLAGTYEQYF
DNA: TGTGCCAGCAGCTTGAGAACAGGGGTCCTAGCGGGTACCTACGAGCAGTACTTC

V: TRBV6-5
size: few
J: TRBJ1-5
D: .
CDR3: CASTSGKQPQHF
DNA: TGTGCCAGCACCTCAGGGAAACAGCCCCAGCATTTT

V: TRBV4-2
size: .
J: TRBJ2-2
D: .
CDR3: CASSQATTRNTGELFF
DNA: TGTGCCAGCAGCCAAGCTACGACACGGAACACCGGGGAGCTGTTTTTT

V: TRBV25-1
size: .
J: TRBJ1-1
D: TRBD1
CDR3: CASSAQTGGAFF
DNA: TGTGCCAGCAGTGCTCAAACAGGGGGAGCTTTCTTT

V: TRBV5-1
size: .
J: TRBJ2-2
D: TRBD2
CDR3: CASSRAGANTGELFF
DNA: TGCGCCAGCAGCAGAGCGGGGGCGAACACCGGGGAGCTGTTTTTT

V: TRBV28
size: .
J: TRBJ2-7
D: .
CDR3: CASSSGGQRGVEQYF
DNA: TGTGCCAGCAGTTCGGGGGGACAAAGGGGCGTCGAGCAGTACTTC

V: TRBV18
size: .
J: TRBJ1-2
D: TRBD1
CDR3: CASSYEQGADGYTF
DNA: TGTGCCAGCTCATACGAACAGGGGGCCGATGGCTACACCTTC

V: TRBV6-5
size: .
J: TRBJ2-3
D: .
CDR3: CASRNTGLGTDTQYF
DNA: TGTGCCAGCAGGAATACAGGGTTAGGGACAGATACGCAGTATTTT

V: TRBV7-9
size: .
J: TRBJ2-2
D: TRBD2
CDR3: CASSRKTSGGMTGELFF
DNA: TGTGCCAGCAGCCGCAAGACTAGCGGGGGGATGACCGGGGAGCTGTTTTTT

V: TRBV5-1
size: .
J: TRBJ2-3
D: TRBD1
CDR3: CASSPGQYTDTQYF
DNA: TGCGCCAGCAGCCCGGGACAGTACACAGATACGCAGTATTTT

V: TRBV9
size: .
J: TRBJ1-2
D: TRBD1
CDR3: CASSEGAGEQYGYTF
DNA: TGTGCCAGCAGCGAGGGGGCCGGGGAGCAGTATGGCTACACCTTC

V: TRBV7-7
size: .
J: TRBJ2-3
D: .
CDR3: CASTPMLADTQYF
DNA: TGTGCTAGCACCCCCATGTTGGCAGATACGCAGTATTTT

V: TRBV6-5
size: .
J: TRBJ2-7
D: .
CDR3: CASSYSEIGYYEQYF
DNA: TGTGCCAGCAGTTACTCTGAGATTGGCTACTACGAGCAGTACTTC

V: TRBV27
size: .
J: TRBJ1-4
D: .
CDR3: CASSSLVTVSNEKLFF
DNA: TGTGCCAGCAGTTCCCTTGTAACAGTGTCTAATGAAAAACTGTTTTTT

V: TRBV20-1
size: .
J: TRBJ1-1
D: .
CDR3: CSATRERKAFF
DNA: TGCAGTGCTACCAGGGAAAGGAAAGCTTTCTTT

V: TRBV5-1
size: .
J: TRBJ2-5
D: .
CDR3: CASSLVGSGQETQYF
DNA: TGCGCCAGCAGCTTGGTTGGCAGTGGCCAAGAGACCCAGTACTTC

V: TRBV4-1
size: .
J: TRBJ1-3
D: TRBD1
CDR3: CASSQGRGLGNTIYF
DNA: TGCGCCAGCAGCCAAGGCAGGGGGCTTGGAAACACCATATATTTT

V: TRBV10-3
size: .
J: TRBJ1-5
D: .
CDR3: CAISDTSSALGTSNQPQHF
DNA: TGTGCCATCAGTGATACAAGTAGCGCCCTTGGGACAAGCAATCAGCCCCAGCATTTT

V: TRBV30
size: few
J: TRBJ1-2
D: .
CDR3: CAWGQNYGYTF
DNA: TGTGCCTGGGGACAGAACTATGGCTACACCTTC

V: TRBV28
size: .
J: TRBJ1-2
D: TRBD1
CDR3: CASSTYGQGLIVNGYTF
DNA: TGTGCCAGCAGTACATACGGACAGGGGCTAATAGTAAATGGCTACACCTTC

V: TRBV18
size: .
J: TRBJ1-5
D: TRBD1
CDR3: CASSRTGDSNQPQHF
DNA: TGTGCCAGCTCACGGACAGGGGATAGCAATCAGCCCCAGCATTTT

V: TRBV19
size: .
J: TRBJ2-7
D: TRBD1
CDR3: CASRGTGIEQYF
DNA: TGTGCCAGTAGAGGGACAGGTATCGAGCAGTACTTC

V: TRBV25-1
size: .
J: TRBJ2-1
D: TRBD2
CDR3: CASTGTSGYNEQFF
DNA: TGTGCCAGCACTGGGACTAGCGGTTACAATGAGCAGTTCTTC

V: TRBV6-1
size: .
J: TRBJ2-1
D: .
CDR3: CASISSAGLRNEQFF
DNA: TGTGCCAGCATTTCAAGCGCGGGATTGCGCAATGAGCAGTTCTTC